This entry lists 14 T cell receptor beta chains sequenced from one sample in a study of cytomegalovirus exposure and HLA in healthy donors. Some clones are missing from TCRdb's copy, which holds only in-frame ones; the method was immunoSEQ multiplex PCR. Found here are 110,000 to 150,000 clones, 70% to 90% of them singletons; the top ten hold less than 3%. Input material: PBMCs. Receptors originate from a man aged 18 to 30 in good health and CMV-seronegative.

This clone came up once. J is TRBJ1-5 and V is TRBV12-5; 7 positions match TRBD1. Germline CDR1 and CDR2: LGHNT and FRNRAP. The CDR3 spans 18 residues. Trimming removed 0 bases from V and 0 bases from J; junction bases left unmatched: 8. CDR3 in DNA: TGTGCTAGTGGTTTGGTTCGGACAGGCCTTTATAGCAATCAGCCCCAGCATTTT. This encodes CASGLVRTGLYSNQPQHF.

The chain has TRBV7-2 and TRBJ1-1; D might be TRBD1 (5 bases). CDR1 and CDR2 (germline): SGHTA, FQGNSA. The CDR3 is 15 amino acids. V was trimmed by 2 bases and J by 2 bases, leaving 12 bases between them. This chain's CDR3 is CASSLQGYGNTEAFF. The CDR3, as DNA: TGTGCCAGCAGCTTACAGGGTTATGGAAACACTGAAGCTTTCTTT.

V and J are TRBV4-1 and TRBJ2-5, with D perhaps matching TRBD2 (6 bases). The CDR3 consists of 15 residues. Germline V gives CDR1 MGHRA, CDR2 YSYEKL. Deletions cut 0 bases from V and 4 bases from J, with 12 bases between. This CDR3 reads CASSQDPGLGETQYF. DNA for the CDR3: TGCGCCAGCAGCCAAGACCCGGGACTTGGAGAGACCCAGTACTTC.

J is TRBJ2-7 and V is TRBV4-1; a weak D match, TRBD2 (6 bases). The germline gives CDR1 MGHRA, CDR2 YSYEKL. The CDR3 runs to 14 residues. V was pared by 5 bases and J by 0 bases, with 11 bases between. CDR3 region: CASSSGTHSYEQYF. The CDR3 coding sequence is TGCGCCAGCAGCTCCGGGACTCACTCCTACGAGCAGTACTTC.

This chain links TRBV4-1 with TRBJ2-5; TRBD1 is a possible D gene (5 bases). CDR3 length equals 17 residues. From germline, CDR1 is MGHRA and CDR2 YSYEKL. V was trimmed by 1 base and J by 1 base, leaving 16 bases between them. The CDR3 region is CASSQAVPGNSQETQYF. CDR3 DNA: TGCGCCAGCAGCCAAGCGGTACCAGGGAACTCCCAAGAGACCCAGTACTTC.

The chain has TRBV5-8 and TRBJ2-3; 9 bases agree with TRBD2. Germline assignment: CDR1 SGHTS and CDR2 YDEGEE. The CDR3 contains 16 residues. J was trimmed by 4 bases and V by 4 bases; bases with no gene match: 10. In DNA form, the CDR3 reads TGTGCCAGCAGCCAGACCGGGACTAGCTTCCCAGATACGCAGTATTTT. Its translation is CASSQTGTSFPDTQYF.

This clone turned up a few times. J is TRBJ1-2 and V is TRBV5-6, with D hard to call. The V end lost 0 bases, the J end lost 3 bases, and 12 bases lay between the germline ends. Germline assignment: CDR1 SGHDT and CDR2 YYEEEE. The CDR3 is 15 amino acids. CDR3 sequence: CASSLGLTEDYGYTF. CDR3 in DNA: TGTGCCAGCAGCTTGGGGCTGACCGAGGACTATGGCTACACCTTC.

This clone showed up just a few times. J is TRBJ2-2 and V is TRBV5-5; D gene ambiguous. Germline CDR1 is SGHKS and CDR2 is YYEKEE (reference sequence). V was trimmed by 5 bases and J by 7 bases, leaving 6 bases between them. The CDR3 contains 11 residues. DNA of the CDR3: TGTGCCAGCAGGTTAATCGGGGAGCTGTTTTTT. Protein: CASRLIGELFF.

The rearrangement links TRBV5-1 to TRBJ2-5, with 14 bases that match TRBD2. The CDR3 runs to 18 residues. The V gene end was trimmed by 6 bases and the J gene end by 1 base; junction bases not matched to a gene: 11. Germline loops: CDR1 SGHRS, CDR2 YFSETQ. The chain's CDR3 is CASIGGTSGRFRQETQYF. The CDR3 region has the DNA TGCGCCAGCATCGGCGGGACTAGCGGGAGATTCCGCCAAGAGACCCAGTACTTC. The full variable domain, completed using reference TRBV5-1 and TRBJ2-5, is KAGVTQTPRYLIKTRGQQVTLSCSPISGHRSVSWYQQTPGQGLQFLFEYFSETQRNKGNFPGRFSGRQFSNSRSEMNVSTLELGDSALYLCASIGGTSGRFRQETQYFGPGTRLLVL.

This sequence joins TRBV2 and TRBJ1-2; 12 positions agree with TRBD1. The trim removed 11 bases at V and 3 bases at J, leaving 1 base unmatched. CDR1 and CDR2 from the germline V gene are SNHLY and FYNNEI. The CDR3 totals 12 residues. The chain's CDR3 is CAGTGGDYGYTF. The DNA for the CDR3 is TGTGCCGGGACAGGGGGCGACTATGGCTACACCTTC.

The chain employs TRBV5-1 and TRBJ1-1, with a tentative D call TRBD1 (5 bases). The CDR3 sequence is 13 residues long. Trimming took off 0 bases at V and 5 bases at J, with 8 bases between the two ends. The germline CDR1 and CDR2 sequences are SGHRS and YFSETQ. CDR3 residues: CASSLDGGTEAFF. For the CDR3, the DNA is TGCGCCAGCAGCTTGGATGGGGGGACTGAAGCTTTCTTT.

Written as DNA, the CDR3 is TGTGCCAGCAGCGGCCAACAGGGGAGAGAGACCCAGTACTTC. Protein sequence: CASSGQQGRETQYF. The rearrangement uses TRBV7-8 and TRBJ2-5; 7 nucleotides line up with TRBD1. Germline loops: CDR1 SGHVS, CDR2 FQNEAQ. The CDR3 has 14 amino acids. After removal of 5 bases from V and 4 bases from J, the junction contained 7 bases not matched to a gene.

V is TRBV7-9 and J is TRBJ1-5; a weak D match, TRBD1 (5 bases). The germline V and J ends were trimmed by 5 bases and 3 bases, with 20 bases remaining between them. The CDR3 extends over 17 amino acids. The V gene's germline CDR1 is SEHNR and CDR2 FQNEAQ (reference sequence). CDR3 nucleotide sequence: TGTGCCAGCAGCATCGACAGTTGGGGGGGTTACAATCAGCCCCAGCATTTT. Translation gives CASSIDSWGGYNQPQHF. Supplemented by reference TRBV7-9 and TRBJ1-5, the full variable domain reads DTGVSQNPRHKITKRGQNVTFRCDPISEHNRLYWYRQTLGQGPEFLTYFQNEAQLEKSRLLSDRFSAERPKGSFSTLEIQRTEQGDSAMYLCASSIDSWGGYNQPQHFGDGTRLSIL.

The V and J genes are TRBV7-2 and TRBJ1-5; 10 nucleotides match TRBD1. The CDR3 contains 18 residues. CDR1 SGHTA and CDR2 FQGNSA come from the germline V gene. V was clipped by 5 bases and J by 7 bases; unmatched bases: 17. The DNA for the CDR3 is TGTGCCAGCAGCCAAGGGTGGGACAGGGGCATCGTTGGGCAGCCCCAGCATTTT. Protein: CASSQGWDRGIVGQPQHF. Full variable domain (remainder filled in from reference TRBV7-2 and TRBJ1-5): GAGVSQSPSNKVTEKGKDVELRCDPISGHTALYWYRQSLGQGLEFLIYFQGNSAPDKSGLPSDRFSAERTGGSVSTLTIQRTQQEDSAVYLCASSQGWDRGIVGQPQHFGDGTRLSIL.